The 2 T cell receptor beta chains reported below all come from one sample, sequenced in a study of blood T cell repertoires in COVID-19. Measured with immunoSEQ multiplex PCR; TCRdb has only the in-frame clones, and not every one. The sample holds 100,000 to 150,000 clones; 86% are singletons and the top ten take 3.5% to 5%. The sample was peripheral blood. All receptors derive from a man aged 35 to 55 with acute or convalescent COVID-19.

V gene TRBV6-5 combines with J gene TRBJ1-1, with D perhaps TRBD1 (5 bases). The CDR3 has 14 residues. From germline, CDR1 is MNHEY and CDR2 SVGAGI. Deletions cut 5 bases from V and 5 bases from J, with 15 bases between. CDR3 residues: CASSTLGGRTEAFF. CDR3 in DNA: TGTGCCAGCAGTACCCTGGGGGGTAGAACTGAAGCTTTCTTT.

The chain is built from TRBV18 and TRBJ1-2; TRBD1 matches 9 bases. Germline V gene lookup returns CDR1 KGHSH and CDR2 LQKENI. The CDR3 is made up of 16 amino acids. The J segment lost 1 base and the V segment lost 2 bases, leaving 5 bases of the junction unmatched. The CDR3 DNA is TGTGCCAGCTCACCAAAGGACAGGGGAAGTAACTATGGCTACACCTTC. Protein sequence: CASSPKDRGSNYGYTF.